This T cell receptor (beta chain) originates from a study of T cells in Graves' hyperthyroidism and ophthalmopathy (dated by TCRdb to the late 2010s). With regard to the full study: Peripheral blood was sampled at the time of initial diagnosis, prior to any treatment. To identify TCR V-J signatures that set the groups apart, the researchers used a discovery cohort of 90 to 100 patients, made up of about 44 with Graves' ophthalmopathy and 55 to 65 with stable Graves' hyperthyroidism. Prospective prediction of ophthalmopathy was tested in an independent validation cohort consisting of 18 hyperthyroidism patients and some 15 patients who later progressed to ophthalmopathy. For training and testing, the 95 to 100 patients in the discovery cohort were randomly divided in a 7:3 ratio. In addition, the study compared T-cell repertoires in thyroid tissue and in blood from roughly 6 Graves' hyperthyroidism patients. After blood sampling, hyperthyroidism patients were treated with methimazole at a starting dose of 30 mg daily, and ophthalmopathy patients were treated with high-dose intravenous methylprednisolone. The paper reports TCR Vbeta CDR3 sequencing of roughly 140 peripheral blood samples: fewer than 50 ophthalmopathy, about 75 hyperthyroidism and approximately 17 progressor patients. Study-wide findings and limitations: Most expanded thyroid clonotypes (frequency above 0.001) were also found in blood, which suggests that blood repertoires may mirror thyroid immune responses. In validation, the model predicted progression to ophthalmopathy a median of about 5.9 months before onset, with over 60% sensitivity and 72.22% specificity. Sample size was not statistically predetermined, and blinding of investigators to group allocation was not performed. Ophthalmopathy was separated from stable hyperthyroidism by a 13 V-J signature model, with approximately 85% sensitivity and approximately 84% specificity obtained in cross-validation and 80%/75% obtained in testing.

The TCR beta CDR3 regions were amplified from the RNA transcripts. The first round of RT-PCR for the TCR CDR3 was performed with the HTBI primer set and the Qiagen OneStep RT-PCR kit. Libraries were constructed in a second round of multiplex PCR, after which size selection and purification were carried out. Paired-end sequencing of the libraries was performed with 100 bp reads on an Illumina HiSeq2000. As for the original processing: Raw data were processed with SOAPnuke, discarding reads with adapters, uncalled bases, mean Phred below 15, or no exact constant-primer or identifier match. COPE v1.2.5 was used to merge the high-quality paired reads, and each unique nucleotide sequence was defined as a clonotype. MiTCR v1.1 was used to align the clonotypes against IMGT TRBV, TRBD and TRBJ reference segments. Analysis was restricted to V-J combinations with a frequency above 0.0001, which covered about 99% of repertoires. A TCS score was defined as the ratio between F50 (clonal expansion) and ExV (chaos), using BLOSUM62-based TCRdist between CDR3 peptides within each V-J. Welch's t-statistics and random forest reduced fewer than 550 V-J features to roughly 13, which were used in a naive Bayes classifier (R e1071). The public reads were reprocessed in TCRdb via fastp at Q25 and MiXCR, keeping in-frame beta chains. Each entry merges the rows of one CDR3 protein and shows their most common DNA and genes. It is TCRdb's table, rather than the study itself, that gives the V and J calls and clone size. Across this sample there are about 560,000 distinct CDR3 sequences, with 16% seen only once. The top ten clonotypes cover 18% of the sample.

On this clonotype: Its binding antigen is unknown. Base qualities were left out, and no much larger clone turns up one base away.

Trimming accounts for 1 base at V and 6 bases at J, while the number of junction bases matched to no gene is 5. CDR1 MNHNY and CDR2 SVGAGI were looked up in the germline V gene (reference sequence). The CDR3 goes from the cysteine to the phenylalanine over 15 residues. Only the CDR3 DNA is retained, 45 bases long and in frame from the first base. A patient counted as having stable Graves' hyperthyroidism if no progression to ophthalmopathy occurred over 18 months of follow-up. The hyperthyroidism patients were between 18 and 65 years old and newly diagnosed, with a disease duration of less than 2 months. The study excluded patients with uncontrolled infections, other autoimmune diseases, pregnancy or lactation. Clinical symptoms, serum thyroxine and TRAb, thyroid ultrasound, and orbital computed tomography formed the basis for the diagnoses. PBMCs were isolated from more than 8 ml of fresh peripheral blood by Ficoll-Paque density gradient centrifugation. Total RNA was extracted with Trizol reagent, and quality was checked on an Agilent 2100 Bioanalyzer.

The rearranged segments are TRBV6-6 and TRBJ1-5, with TRBD1 identical over 8 junction bases. Specimen: blood. This clonotype was obtained from a woman between 18 and 29 years old with Graves' hyperthyroidism. In nucleotides, the sequence is TGTGCCAGCAGTTACTTCGGACAGGGTGGTCAGCCCCAGCATTTT. Its coded protein is CASSYFGQGGQPQHF.